These 32 T cell receptor beta chains share one sample of origin, sequenced in a study of technical replicates of blood from four donors. TCRdb's copy holds only in-frame clones and misses some; the assay was immunoSEQ multiplex PCR. The data hold 45,000 to 55,000 clones, with 90% to 97% observed a single time. Sequencing input: T cells isolated from PBMCs. These receptors were obtained from a human donor in good health.

V usage is TRBV6-1 and J usage is TRBJ2-7; 7 nucleotides align to TRBD2. This CDR3 comprises 15 residues. The J segment lost 6 bases and the V segment lost 0 bases, leaving 8 bases of the junction unmatched. CDR1 and CDR2 (germline): MNHNS, SASEGT. The CDR3 DNA reads TGTGCCAGCAGTGAAGCGGGAGGGCCTAGGGGCGAGCAGTACTTC. Protein sequence: CASSEAGGPRGEQYF.

This clone appeared once. V is TRBV27 and J is TRBJ1-2; perhaps TRBD1 as D (5 bases). The ends were cut back, 6 bases at V and 4 bases at J, with 12 bases in the middle. Germline lookup yields CDR1 MNHEY and CDR2 SMNVEV (reference sequence). CDR3 size: 13 residues. This chain's CDR3 is CASSTLGVYGYTF. CDR3 sequence (DNA): TGTGCCAGCAGCACCTTAGGGGTCTATGGCTACACCTTC.

The V call is TRBV6-5, the J call TRBJ2-7; D not certain. V was shortened by 3 bases and J by 4 bases, with 13 bases between the two germline ends. This CDR3 has 14 residues. Germline V CDR1 and CDR2: MNHEY, SVGAGI. The CDR3 DNA reads TGTGCCAGCAGTTATCTTCGAGCTTCTTACGAGCAGTACTTC. Its protein is CASSYLRASYEQYF.

This rearrangement joins TRBV19 to TRBJ1-5, with 9 bases that match TRBD1. V trimming: 3 bases; J trimming: 7 bases; junction bases outside the gene matches: 10. The germline V gene encodes CDR1 LNHDA and CDR2 SQIVND (reference sequence). This CDR3 comprises 16 residues. CDR3 protein: CASSMVGDRVEQPQHF. The CDR3 nucleotides read TGTGCCAGTAGTATGGTAGGGGACAGGGTAGAACAGCCCCAGCATTTT.

The chain employs TRBV29-1 and TRBJ2-4, with unresolved D. V was shortened by 4 bases and J by 3 bases, with 10 bases between the two germline ends. Germline V gives CDR1 SQVTM, CDR2 ANQGSEA. CDR3 length: 13 amino acids. The DNA of the CDR3 is TGCAGCGTTGTGGAGATGAACAAAAACATTCAGTACTTC. It specifies CSVVEMNKNIQYF.

In the case of this clone: The junction and the germline gene differ at one end; a read error may be behind it. The rearrangement uses TRBV20-1 and TRBJ2-1; D is unclear. The CDR3 has 11 residues. Germline CDR1 DFQATT, CDR2 SNEGSKA (reference sequence). For the CDR3, the DNA is TGCAGTGCTAGAGCCTACTATGAGCAGTTCTTC. Translating it yields CSARAYYEQFF.

V usage is TRBV11-2 and J usage is TRBJ2-2; maybe TRBD1 (5 bases). V gave up 5 bases and J gave up 7 bases, with 14 bases separating them. The CDR3 is 14 residues long. Germline lookup yields CDR1 SGHAT and CDR2 FQNNGV. The CDR3 nucleotides read TGTGCCAGCAGCCCCGCAGGGCAGTTCGGGGAGCTGTTTTTT. Amino acid sequence: CASSPAGQFGELFF.

V is TRBV7-2 and J is TRBJ2-1, with 10 positions matching TRBD2. The CDR3 runs 17 residues. The ends lost 5 bases at V and 0 bases at J; junction bases unmatched: 7. Germline CDR1 is SGHTA and CDR2 is FQGNSA. The CDR3 sequence is CASSPGLAEISYNEQFF. CDR3 coding DNA: TGTGCCAGCAGCCCAGGACTAGCGGAAATCTCCTACAATGAGCAGTTCTTC.

A single count supports this clone. This chain connects TRBV4-1 to TRBJ1-4; TRBD1 matches at 8 bases. The V gene's germline CDR1 is MGHRA and CDR2 YSYEKL. The V segment lost 4 bases and the J segment 0 bases; nucleotides outside the gene matches: 10. CDR3 length: 18 residues. The CDR3 is CASSPKTGVMATNEKLFF. CDR3 sequence (DNA): TGCGCCAGCAGCCCTAAGACAGGGGTGATGGCAACTAATGAAAAACTGTTTTTT.

DNA for the CDR3: TGTGCCAGCAACCGGGACAGTAATTACGAGCAGTACTTC. It specifies CASNRDSNYEQYF. The chain is built from TRBV6-1 and TRBJ2-7; 7 bases line up with TRBD1. Germline trimming cut 7 bases from V and 4 bases from J; bases unmatched to any gene: 7. The length of the CDR3 is 13 residues. Germline CDR1 MNHNS, CDR2 SASEGT.

V gene TRBV28 combines with J gene TRBJ2-7, with 9 bases aligning to TRBD1. Germline V CDR1 and CDR2: MDHEN, SYDVKM. V lost 4 bases and J lost 3; bases outside the gene matches: 10. The CDR3 sequence is 16 residues long. Here the CDR3 reads CASSYLGTGIFYEQYF. Here the CDR3 DNA reads TGTGCCAGCAGTTACCTCGGGACAGGGATTTTCTACGAGCAGTACTTC.

J is TRBJ1-5 and V is TRBV30, with 7 bases aligning to TRBD1. This CDR3 is 19 amino acids long. Trimming cost V 2 bases and J 0 bases; bases outside gene matches: 16. CDR1 GTSNPN and CDR2 SVGIG come from the germline V gene (reference sequence). The CDR3 coding sequence is TGTGCCTGGAGTCCCCAATCCTTACAGGGGCTTTATAGCAATCAGCCCCAGCATTTT. Protein product: CAWSPQSLQGLYSNQPQHF.

The chain couples TRBV6-1 to TRBJ1-2; D is perhaps TRBD1 (6 bases). This CDR3 spans 14 amino acids. V lost 8 bases and J lost 7, with 20 bases in between. Per germline, CDR1 MNHNS and CDR2 SASEGT. CDR3 protein: CASRSRGNLSGYTF. The CDR3 bases are TGTGCCAGCCGATCAAGGGGGAATCTGAGTGGCTACACCTTC.

J is TRBJ2-1 and V is TRBV7-2, with 10 bases matching TRBD2. Germline lookup yields CDR1 SGHTA and CDR2 FQGNSA. V was clipped by 5 bases and J by 8 bases; unmatched bases: 9. This CDR3 is built from 15 residues. This chain's CDR3 is CASSQTSGWQYEQFF. The CDR3 region has the DNA TGTGCCAGCAGCCAGACTAGCGGGTGGCAGTATGAGCAGTTCTTC.

This clone has more than one count but fewer than ten. The chain links TRBV28 to TRBJ2-6; no definite D call. V lost 2 bases and J 4 bases, leaving 6 bases between the germline ends. The CDR3 contains 14 residues. Germline V CDR1 and CDR2: MDHEN, SYDVKM. This CDR3 is CASSLLAGANVLTF. CDR3 nucleotides: TGTGCCAGCAGTTTACTCGCGGGGGCCAACGTCCTGACTTTC.

This clone has only one observation. This chain links TRBV9 with TRBJ2-1, with a weak D call TRBD2 (6 bases). Trimming shortened V by 0 bases and J by 9 bases, and 16 bases separated the two germline ends. This CDR3 contains 15 residues. Germline loops: CDR1 SGDLS, CDR2 YYNGEE. CDR3 loop: CASSVEGTALGEQFF. CDR3 DNA sequence: TGTGCCAGCAGCGTAGAAGGGACTGCCTTGGGTGAGCAGTTCTTC.

This clone was seen a handful of times. V and J are TRBV7-6 and TRBJ1-2, with D perhaps TRBD1 (6 bases). The V and J ends lost 1 base and 3 bases respectively, with 15 bases between them. Per the germline V gene, CDR1 is SGHVS and CDR2 is FNYEAQ. This CDR3 is built from 16 residues. DNA of the CDR3: TGTGCCAGCAGCTTAGGCGGGACACGGGGGGACTATGGCTACACCTTC. Its translation is CASSLGGTRGDYGYTF.

The CDR3 sequence is CASSPGSGSITGELFF. CDR3 nucleotide sequence: TGTGCCAGCTCACCAGGGAGCGGGAGTATAACCGGGGAGCTGTTTTTT. This rearrangement joins TRBV18 to TRBJ2-2, with 8 bases fitting TRBD2. The CDR3 loop spans 16 amino acids. Trimming took 2 bases from V and 5 from J; bases not matched to a gene: 7. Looked up from germline, CDR1 is KGHSH and CDR2 is LQKENI.

The chain's CDR3 is CASSLQPGQGEKLFF. The DNA for the CDR3 is TGCGCCAGCAGCCTTCAACCGGGACAGGGGGAAAAACTGTTTTTT. The chain uses TRBV5-1 and TRBJ1-4; TRBD1 matches at 10 bases. The ends lost 4 bases at V and 8 bases at J; junction bases unmatched: 8. This CDR3 has 15 amino acids. The V gene's germline CDR1 is SGHRS and CDR2 YFSETQ. Complete variable domain (other parts from reference TRBV5-1 and TRBJ1-4): KAGVTQTPRYLIKTRGQQVTLSCSPISGHRSVSWYQQTPGQGLQFLFEYFSETQRNKGNFPGRFSGRQFSNSRSEMNVSTLELGDSALYLCASSLQPGQGEKLFFGSGTQLSVL.

This chain joins TRBV6-5 and TRBJ2-5; unclear D gene. Between the trimmed V and J ends, which lost 2 bases and 0 bases, there was a span of 4 bases. The CDR3 runs to 13 residues. Germline CDR1 reads MNHEY; CDR2 reads SVGAGI. The CDR3 region has the DNA TGTGCCAGCAGTTACGACAACCAAGAGACCCAGTACTTC. It is translated as CASSYDNQETQYF.

This chain uses TRBV14 with TRBJ2-5; D unresolved. Trimming removed 4 bases at V and 1 base at J, with 10 bases between. CDR3 length: 14 amino acids. Germline V lookup: CDR1 SGHDN, CDR2 FVKESK. CDR3 protein: CASSRSQAQETQYF. CDR3 coding DNA: TGTGCCAGCAGCCGAAGCCAAGCCCAAGAGACCCAGTACTTC.

The chain carries TRBV27 and TRBJ1-1, with unresolved D. V lost 1 base to trimming and J lost 1 base, with 7 bases between them. The CDR3 contains 14 residues. Germline lookup yields CDR1 MNHEY and CDR2 SMNVEV (reference sequence). The CDR3 bases are TGTGCCAGCAGTTTATTCTATGGGAACACTGAAGCTTTCTTT. Protein: CASSLFYGNTEAFF.

The V and J genes are TRBV9 and TRBJ2-1; TRBD2 aligns across 11 bases. The CDR3 sequence is 16 residues long. Germline loops: CDR1 SGDLS, CDR2 YYNGEE. Trimming at V came to 3 bases and at J to 7 bases, leaving 9 bases not matched to a gene. The CDR3, as DNA: TGTGCCAGCAGCGATACTAGCGGGAGATTAGCGAATGAGCAGTTCTTC. Amino acids: CASSDTSGRLANEQFF.

The chain uses TRBV11-3 and TRBJ2-7, with 8 bases identical to TRBD1. J was trimmed by 3 bases and V by 1 base; bases with no gene match: 5. CDR1 is SGHNT and CDR2 is YENEEA in the germline V gene. This CDR3 contains 15 residues. CDR3: CASSLGTGPVYEQYF. CDR3 bases: TGTGCCAGCAGCTTAGGGACAGGGCCCGTCTACGAGCAGTACTTC.

The chain carries TRBV2 and TRBJ2-7; no clear D. The V end lost 4 bases, the J end lost 0 bases, and 7 bases lay between the germline ends. Germline values: CDR1 SNHLY, CDR2 FYNNEI. The CDR3 runs to 13 residues. The CDR3 nucleotides are TGTGCCAGCAGTGGAGACAACTCCTACGAGCAGTACTTC. Residues: CASSGDNSYEQYF.

This clone appeared once. The chain couples TRBV7-9 to TRBJ1-4; tentatively, D is TRBD1 (6 bases). The CDR3 has 16 residues. Germline CDR1 reads SEHNR; CDR2 reads FQNEAQ (reference sequence). Deletions cut 5 bases from V and 4 bases from J, with 17 bases between. This chain's CDR3 is CASSPNRDTRNEKLFF. CDR3 coding DNA: TGTGCCAGCAGCCCCAACCGGGACACCCGTAATGAAAAACTGTTTTTT.

The chain recombines TRBV15 with TRBJ2-7; D not resolved. The CDR3 extends over 16 amino acids. Germline CDR1 reads LNHNV; CDR2 reads YYDKDF (reference sequence). V shed 0 bases and J shed 2 bases, with 14 bases lying between them. Here the CDR3 reads CATSREKTYGTYEQYF. The CDR3 coding sequence is TGTGCCACCAGCAGAGAAAAGACATACGGAACCTACGAGCAGTACTTC.

This clone appeared a few times. V gene TRBV10-2 combines with J gene TRBJ2-7; D not resolved. Trimming removed 8 bases from V and 1 base from J, with 9 bases in between. The CDR3 has 12 residues. Germline CDR1 reads WSHSY; CDR2 reads SAAADI. CDR3 nucleotide sequence: TGCGCCAGCGGAACAGCTTCCTACGAGCAGTACTTC. Translated, it gives CASGTASYEQYF.

This clone was observed a single time. The V and J genes are TRBV6-1 and TRBJ1-5; D gene unclear. Germline V gives CDR1 MNHNS, CDR2 SASEGT. The CDR3 is made up of 14 amino acids. V gave up 0 bases and J gave up 9 bases, with 12 bases separating them. The CDR3 nucleotides are TGTGCCAGCAGTGAAGCGCCAGGTCCAGGGCCCCAGCATTTT. It yields the protein CASSEAPGPGPQHF.

V gene TRBV30 combines with J gene TRBJ2-7; D might be TRBD2 (5 bases). The ends were cut back, 2 bases at V and 4 bases at J, with 12 bases in the middle. The CDR3 totals 13 residues. From germline, CDR1 is GTSNPN and CDR2 SVGIG (reference sequence). The CDR3 DNA follows: TGTGCCTGGAGTTTAAGCGGAGGATACGAGCAGTACTTC. It is translated as CAWSLSGGYEQYF.

The V gene is TRBV7-2, the J gene TRBJ1-2; 7 positions match TRBD1. CDR1 and CDR2 (germline): SGHTA, FQGNSA. V lost 3 bases and J lost 5; bases outside the gene matches: 9. The CDR3 covers 15 residues. The CDR3 nucleotides are TGTGCCAGCAGCTTCGGACTCTCAGGGGGTTATGGCTACACCTTC. Encoded protein: CASSFGLSGGYGYTF.

This sequence joins TRBV7-3 and TRBJ2-2; TRBD1 is a possible D gene (6 bases). V was clipped by 5 bases and J by 3 bases, with 13 bases between them. CDR1 SGHTA and CDR2 FQGTGA come from the germline V gene. The CDR3 has 15 residues. The DNA for the CDR3 is TGTGCCAGCAGCCCTGGACAGTCATACACCGGGGAGCTGTTTTTT. It yields the protein CASSPGQSYTGELFF.